Below are 21 T cell receptor beta chains sequenced from a single sample in a study of Tregs in tolerant kidney transplant recipients. Produced via immunoSEQ multiplex PCR; TCRdb's table is partial and in-frame only. The table shows some 66,000 clones, with roughly 92% occurring only once. Specimen: CD8+ T cells from blood, collected before the transplant. Every receptor here comes from a human donor who received a combined kidney and bone marrow transplant.

The rearrangement joins TRBV9 to TRBJ2-7, with TRBD2 as a possible D gene (5 bases). This CDR3 region has 14 residues. With 3 bases removed from V and 6 bases from J, the gap between germline ends came to 16 bases. Germline assignment: CDR1 SGDLS and CDR2 YYNGEE. Here the CDR3 DNA reads TGTGCCAGCAGCGAGGGTCGGGGTGTGGGCGAGCAGTACTTC. Its protein product is CASSEGRGVGEQYF.

This rearrangement joins TRBV7-9 to TRBJ2-5, with 7 bases that match TRBD2. CDR3 length equals 13 residues. Germline V gene data show CDR1 as SEHNR and CDR2 as FQNEAQ (reference sequence). The CDR3 protein is CATRGGVKETQYF. The CDR3 DNA follows: TGTGCGACCCGCGGGGGAGTGAAAGAGACCCAGTACTTC.

With respect to this clone: This sample also contains other DNA sequences that code for the same CDR3. V gene TRBV19 combines with J gene TRBJ1-6; unclear D gene. V lost 3 bases, J lost 5 bases, and 11 bases lay in between. CDR1 and CDR2 from the germline V gene are LNHDA and SQIVND (reference sequence). The CDR3 is 15 residues long. The CDR3 sequence is CASSIFGGDNSPLHF. As DNA, the CDR3 is TGTGCCAGTAGTATTTTTGGCGGGGATAATTCACCCCTCCACTTT. Variable domain in full (rest from reference TRBV19 and TRBJ1-6): DGGITQSPKYLFRKEGQNVTLSCEQNLNHDAMYWYRQDPGQGLRLIYYSQIVNDFQKGDIAEGYSVSREKKESFPLTVTSAQKNPTAFYLCASSIFGGDNSPLHFGNGTRLTVT.

V gene TRBV27 combines with J gene TRBJ1-5, with D maybe TRBD1 (5 bases). Germline V gene lookup returns CDR1 MNHEY and CDR2 SMNVEV (reference sequence). The CDR3 consists of 15 residues. V lost 5 bases and J lost 0, with 11 bases in between. CDR3 region: CASSVLGGSNQPQHF. In DNA, the CDR3 is TGTGCCAGCAGTGTATTGGGGGGTAGCAATCAGCCCCAGCATTTT.

This clone was recorded only once. The chain couples TRBV10-1 to TRBJ2-3, with D possibly matching TRBD2 (6 bases). V shed 3 bases and J shed 0 bases, with 10 bases lying between them. From germline, CDR1 is WNHNN and CDR2 SYGVQD (reference sequence). This CDR3 region has 15 residues. Here the CDR3 DNA reads TGCGCCAGCAGTGAATTCGGGACTAGCACAGATACGCAGTATTTT. This codes for CASSEFGTSTDTQYF.

This rearrangement joins TRBV9 to TRBJ1-2; 8 bases are a match to TRBD1. Germline values: CDR1 SGDLS, CDR2 YYNGEE. V was clipped by 6 bases and J by 2 bases; unmatched bases: 6. The CDR3 loop spans 14 amino acids. CDR3: CASTGQGKNYGYTF. CDR3 sequence (DNA): TGTGCCAGCACAGGACAGGGCAAGAACTATGGCTACACCTTC. Variable domain in full (rest from reference TRBV9 and TRBJ1-2): DSGVTQTPKHLITATGQRVTLRCSPRSGDLSVYWYQQSLDQGLQFLIQYYNGEERAKGNILERFSAQQFPDLHSELNLSSLELGDSALYFCASTGQGKNYGYTFGSGTRLTVV.

This chain joins TRBV13 and TRBJ2-1; 9 nucleotides align to TRBD2. The CDR3 totals 15 residues. The junction had 3 bases not matched to a gene; V was cut back by 5 bases and J by 1 base. Per the germline V gene, CDR1 is PRHDT and CDR2 is FYEKMQ (reference sequence). The CDR3 DNA sequence: TGTGCCAGCAGCGGCGGGAGGGCTTCCTACAATGAGCAGTTCTTC. It yields the protein CASSGGRASYNEQFF.

The rearrangement uses TRBV19 and TRBJ1-2; 7 bases are shared with TRBD1. This CDR3 is 14 amino acids long. Germline V CDR1 and CDR2: LNHDA, SQIVND (reference sequence). V shed 5 bases and J 3 bases; nucleotides not matched to a gene: 6. CDR3 bases: TGTGCCAGTAGTGGGACCAGGGGGGACTATGGCTACACCTTC. Translated, it gives CASSGTRGDYGYTF.

The chain employs TRBV19 and TRBJ1-2; TRBD1 aligns across 9 bases. Trimming cost V 6 bases and J 8 bases; bases outside gene matches: 10. This CDR3 is built from 14 residues. From germline, CDR1 is LNHDA and CDR2 SQIVND (reference sequence). The CDR3 region is CASRTSQGAEGYTF. Written as DNA, the CDR3 is TGTGCCAGTAGGACCTCACAGGGGGCGGAGGGCTACACCTTC.

The chain employs TRBV4-1 and TRBJ1-5, with D possibly TRBD1 on 5 matching bases. CDR3 length: 11 amino acids. Germline CDR1 MGHRA, CDR2 YSYEKL. Deletions cut 5 bases from V and 9 bases from J, with 8 bases between. CDR3 loop: CASSGGGPQHF. DNA of the CDR3: TGCGCCAGCAGCGGGGGGGGGCCCCAGCATTTT.

Remarks on this clone: Additional DNA sequences in this sample encode the identical CDR3. The V gene is TRBV7-9, the J gene TRBJ2-1; 11 bases align to TRBD2. The germline V gene encodes CDR1 SEHNR and CDR2 FQNEAQ (reference sequence). CDR3 length: 15 residues. Trimming took 5 bases from V and 3 from J; bases not matched to a gene: 3. CDR3 sequence: CASSGGLAGYNEQFF. CDR3 nucleotide sequence: TGTGCCAGCAGCGGCGGACTAGCGGGCTACAATGAGCAGTTCTTC.

The count of this clone is one. This rearrangement joins TRBV27 to TRBJ2-5; 7 bases are a match to TRBD1. The V gene end was trimmed by 2 bases and the J gene end by 3 bases; junction bases not matched to a gene: 3. Looked up from germline, CDR1 is MNHEY and CDR2 is SMNVEV (reference sequence). The CDR3 length is 14 residues. The DNA of the CDR3 is TGTGCCAGCAGTTTAACCGGGACAGAAGAGACCCAGTACTTC. Residues: CASSLTGTEETQYF.

The chain is built from TRBV9 and TRBJ2-7; 9 bases line up with TRBD1. The V gene end was trimmed by 5 bases and the J gene end by 3 bases; junction bases not matched to a gene: 15. Germline V gene sequence: CDR1 SGDLS, CDR2 YYNGEE. The CDR3 contains 17 residues. For the CDR3, the DNA is TGTGCCAGCAGATATACTCCAACAGGGGGCGTCAACTACGAGCAGTACTTC. Residues: CASRYTPTGGVNYEQYF.

This chain links TRBV27 with TRBJ1-2; no firm D call. Looked up from germline, CDR1 is MNHEY and CDR2 is SMNVEV (reference sequence). The V and J ends lost 3 bases and 4 bases respectively, with 9 bases between them. The CDR3 is 13 amino acids. Here the CDR3 reads CASSLNLAYGYTF. CDR3 nucleotides: TGTGCCAGCAGTTTGAACCTGGCCTATGGCTACACCTTC.

The chain recombines TRBV5-1 with TRBJ1-2; a weak D match, TRBD1 (6 bases). From germline, CDR1 is SGHRS and CDR2 YFSETQ. V lost 0 bases to trimming and J lost 5 bases, with 14 bases between them. This CDR3 region has 15 residues. Here the CDR3 reads CASSLDTGTSYGYTF. In nucleotides, the CDR3 is TGCGCCAGCAGCTTGGACACCGGGACAAGTTATGGCTACACCTTC.

This sequence joins TRBV4-2 and TRBJ2-7, with D hard to call. Germline V gene sequence: CDR1 LGHNA, CDR2 YNFKEQ. The CDR3 covers 11 residues. Trimming took off 2 bases at V and 4 bases at J, with 3 bases between the two ends. The CDR3: CASSQSYEQYF. The CDR3 DNA follows: TGTGCCAGCAGCCAATCTTACGAGCAGTACTTC.

V is TRBV27 and J is TRBJ2-5; TRBD2 might be the D (5 bases). The V end lost 6 bases, the J end lost 7 bases, and 21 bases lay between the germline ends. The CDR3 has 15 amino acids. Looked up from germline, CDR1 is MNHEY and CDR2 is SMNVEV (reference sequence). CDR3 nucleotide sequence: TGTGCCAGCAGCCGTTCCCGAGGGCCAAGAGTGACCCAGTACTTC. Its protein is CASSRSRGPRVTQYF.

The chain is built from TRBV28 and TRBJ2-6; weak D call: TRBD1 (6 bases). V lost 6 bases to trimming and J lost 4 bases, with 10 bases between them. The CDR3 is 14 residues long. From germline, CDR1 is MDHEN and CDR2 SYDVKM. CDR3 bases: TGTGCCAGCAGACCAGGGGTAGGGGCCAACGTCCTGACTTTC. This codes for CASRPGVGANVLTF.

The chain uses TRBV14 and TRBJ1-5; maybe TRBD1 (5 bases). CDR3 length equals 16 residues. Trimming pared 1 base from V and 3 bases from J, leaving 13 bases between. Germline CDR1 is SGHDN and CDR2 is FVKESK. CDR3 in DNA: TGTGCCAGCAGCCAAGTGGTTCGGGGGATCAATCAGCCCCAGCATTTT. It encodes CASSQVVRGINQPQHF.

This chain uses TRBV29-1 with TRBJ1-2; no firm D call. The CDR3 totals 12 residues. With 3 bases removed from V and 0 bases from J, the gap between germline ends came to 5 bases. Germline-derived CDR1 and CDR2 are SQVTM and ANQGSEA. The CDR3 reads CSVDGANYGYTF. CDR3 nucleotide sequence: TGCAGCGTTGACGGGGCTAACTATGGCTACACCTTC.

The gene calls are TRBV7-9 and TRBJ1-2; 7 nucleotides align to TRBD1. CDR3 length: 15 residues. V trimming: 5 bases; J trimming: 2 bases; junction bases outside the gene matches: 8. Germline CDR1 is SEHNR and CDR2 is FQNEAQ (reference sequence). CDR3 residues: CASSGTGTANYGYTF. The DNA for the CDR3 is TGTGCCAGCAGCGGTACCGGGACAGCCAACTATGGCTACACCTTC. Filled out from reference TRBV7-9 and TRBJ1-2, the complete variable domain reads DTGVSQNPRHKITKRGQNVTFRCDPISEHNRLYWYRQTLGQGPEFLTYFQNEAQLEKSRLLSDRFSAERPKGSFSTLEIQRTEQGDSAMYLCASSGTGTANYGYTFGSGTRLTVV.